These 19 T cell receptor beta chains were all obtained from the same sample, sequenced in a study of blood T cell repertoires in COVID-19. Libraries were prepared by immunoSEQ multiplex PCR; TCRdb keeps only in-frame clonotypes and omits some of them. The sample lists approximately 85,000 clones; about nine tenths were seen once. The material sequenced was peripheral blood. The source is a woman aged 50 to 60 in a cohort sampled during active COVID-19.

This clone appeared a single time. This sequence joins TRBV2 and TRBJ1-5; tentatively, D is TRBD1 (6 bases). Trimming cost V 3 bases and J 3 bases, with 15 bases left between them. Germline values: CDR1 SNHLY, CDR2 FYNNEI. The CDR3 totals 16 residues. The CDR3 nucleotides read TGTGCCAGCAGTGAGGAAACGGGGGGCAACAATCAGCCCCAGCATTTT. Its translation is CASSEETGGNNQPQHF.

This clone has just a few counts. V gene TRBV27 combines with J gene TRBJ1-5; no reliable D call. CDR3 length: 13 residues. Deletions cut 3 bases from V and 0 bases from J, with 3 bases between. The V gene's germline CDR1 is MNHEY and CDR2 SMNVEV (reference sequence). CDR3 sequence: CASSFYSNQPQHF. For the CDR3, the DNA is TGTGCCAGCAGTTTCTATAGCAATCAGCCCCAGCATTTT.

This chain joins TRBV28 and TRBJ1-1; no clear D. This CDR3 region has 14 residues. Trimming removed 6 bases from V and 0 bases from J, with 11 bases in between. Germline V gene data show CDR1 as MDHEN and CDR2 as SYDVKM. CDR3 sequence (DNA): TGTGCCAGCAGGTCTGGAGACCTGAACACTGAAGCTTTCTTT. As protein: CASRSGDLNTEAFF.

V is TRBV7-8 and J is TRBJ1-1; D remains unclear. This CDR3 has 13 residues. With 3 bases removed from V and 1 base from J, the gap between germline ends came to 6 bases. Germline V CDR1 and CDR2: SGHVS, FQNEAQ. CDR3 in amino acids: CASSFDKNTEAFF. The DNA of the CDR3 is TGTGCCAGCAGCTTCGACAAGAACACTGAAGCTTTCTTT.

The gene calls are TRBV6-1 and TRBJ2-1, with D unclear. V was trimmed by 3 bases and J by 4 bases, leaving 4 bases between them. This CDR3 is built from 12 residues. From germline, CDR1 is MNHNS and CDR2 SASEGT. The CDR3 region has the DNA TGTGCCAGCAGTGACCTTTACAATGAGCAGTTCTTC. This gives the protein CASSDLYNEQFF.

V and J are TRBV7-8 and TRBJ2-2, with D maybe TRBD1 (5 bases). Germline CDR1 reads SGHVS; CDR2 reads FQNEAQ. V was cut by 11 bases and J by 0 bases, with 13 bases left in between. The CDR3 has 14 residues. CDR3 sequence reads: CARPRDSNTGELFF. DNA of the CDR3: TGTGCCCGCCCCAGGGATTCGAACACCGGGGAGCTGTTTTTT.

J is TRBJ1-2 and V is TRBV5-1; D is possibly TRBD1 (5 bases). Germline V lookup: CDR1 SGHRS, CDR2 YFSETQ. Between the trimmed V and J ends, which lost 3 bases and 4 bases, there was a span of 22 bases. The CDR3 is 17 amino acids. The CDR3 loop reads CASSSQQGRINSYGYTF. Written as DNA, the CDR3 is TGCGCCAGCAGCTCCCAGCAGGGCCGCATAAATTCCTATGGCTACACCTTC. Combining the CDR3 with reference TRBV5-1 and TRBJ1-2 gives the whole variable domain KAGVTQTPRYLIKTRGQQVTLSCSPISGHRSVSWYQQTPGQGLQFLFEYFSETQRNKGNFPGRFSGRQFSNSRSEMNVSTLELGDSALYLCASSSQQGRINSYGYTFGSGTRLTVV.

The chain is built from TRBV3-1 (or the pseudogene TRBV3-2) and TRBJ2-7; 9 bases are shared with TRBD2. CDR3 length: 15 residues. J lost 3 bases, V lost 1 base, and 4 bases had no gene match. Germline CDR1 is LGHDT and CDR2 is YNNKEL (reference sequence). The CDR3 DNA is TGTGCCAGCAGCCAAGTGCCTAGCGGGGTCTACGAGCAGTACTTC. Protein product: CASSQVPSGVYEQYF.

The J gene is TRBJ2-7, the V gene TRBV12-3 or TRBV12-4; D unclear. This CDR3 is 11 amino acids long. V was pared by 3 bases and J by 7 bases, with 7 bases between. CDR3 residues: CASSLSREQYF. The CDR3 DNA is TGTGCCAGCAGTTTGAGTCGGGAGCAGTACTTC.

CDR3 region: CASSQGAGGPRQETQYF. The CDR3 DNA reads as TGCGCCAGCAGCCAAGGAGCGGGAGGGCCTCGGCAAGAGACCCAGTACTTC. The chain combines TRBV4-1 with TRBJ2-5; 10 nucleotides align to TRBD2. Looked up from germline, CDR1 is MGHRA and CDR2 is YSYEKL. Trimming removed 1 base from V and 2 bases from J; junction bases left unmatched: 7. There are 17 residues in the CDR3.

V and J are TRBV7-9 and TRBJ1-2; D is perhaps TRBD1 (5 bases). Trimming cost V 2 bases and J 3 bases, with 13 bases left between them. Germline-derived CDR1 and CDR2 are SEHNR and FQNEAQ (reference sequence). There are 15 residues in the CDR3. The CDR3 here is CASSLYNGGDYGYTF. CDR3 DNA: TGTGCCAGCAGCTTATATAACGGAGGGGACTATGGCTACACCTTC.

The V and J genes are TRBV18 and TRBJ2-6, with 7 bases lining up with TRBD1. The CDR3 sequence is 16 residues long. Germline loops: CDR1 KGHSH, CDR2 LQKENI. The V segment lost 1 base and the J segment 3 bases; nucleotides outside the gene matches: 3. CDR3 in amino acids: CASSPQGASGANVLTF. CDR3 nucleotides: TGTGCCAGCTCACCACAGGGGGCGAGTGGGGCCAACGTCCTGACTTTC.

The genes are TRBV5-1 and TRBJ2-1; 11 bases agree with TRBD2. V shed 0 bases, J shed 4 bases, and the junction held 12 bases outside the gene matches. From germline, CDR1 is SGHRS and CDR2 YFSETQ. There are 19 residues in the CDR3. CDR3 in amino acids: CASSLGSSLAGGPYNEQFF. DNA of the CDR3: TGCGCCAGCAGCTTGGGATCCTCCTTAGCGGGAGGGCCATACAATGAGCAGTTCTTC.

The V call is TRBV7-3, the J call TRBJ2-1, with a possible D match to TRBD2 (6 bases). The germline V and J ends were trimmed by 5 bases and 9 bases, with 17 bases remaining between them. Germline V CDR1 and CDR2: SGHTA, FQGTGA. The CDR3 contains 14 residues. This chain's CDR3 is CASSPGTAAGEQFF. CDR3 bases: TGTGCCAGCAGCCCCGGGACTGCGGCCGGTGAGCAGTTCTTC.

The chain carries TRBV3-1 (or the pseudogene TRBV3-2) and TRBJ1-1; possibly TRBD1 for D (5 bases). The CDR3 runs 16 residues. In germline, CDR1 is LGHDT, CDR2 YNNKEL (reference sequence). Trimming removed 4 bases at V and 1 base at J, with 16 bases between. The DNA for the CDR3 is TGTGCCAGCAGCCCCATACCCTTTCAGGGGAACACTGAAGCTTTCTTT. This gives the protein CASSPIPFQGNTEAFF.

The V and J genes are TRBV5-6 and TRBJ2-3, with D possibly TRBD1 on 6 matching bases. From germline, CDR1 is SGHDT and CDR2 YYEEEE. The germline V and J ends were trimmed by 4 bases and 0 bases, with 15 bases remaining between them. The CDR3 covers 16 residues. The CDR3 DNA is TGTGCCAGCAGCCACCGGACAGACCCTAGCACAGATACGCAGTATTTT. It yields the protein CASSHRTDPSTDTQYF.

The V gene is TRBV3-1 (or the pseudogene TRBV3-2), the J gene TRBJ2-5; D gene unclear. The V end lost 3 bases, the J end lost 1 base, and 3 bases lay between the germline ends. The germline V gene has CDR1 LGHDT and CDR2 YNNKEL (reference sequence). The CDR3 loop spans 12 amino acids. This CDR3 reads CASSQSQETQYF. For the CDR3, the DNA is TGTGCCAGCAGCCAGAGCCAAGAGACCCAGTACTTC.

J is TRBJ2-1 and V is TRBV6-4; D unresolved. V was pared by 3 bases and J by 5 bases, with 11 bases between. This CDR3 is built from 14 residues. Germline loops: CDR1 MRHNA, CDR2 SNTAGT. The CDR3 region has the DNA TGTGCCAGCAGTGAGACTCCTGAGGACAATGAGCAGTTCTTC. It is translated as CASSETPEDNEQFF.

The chain employs TRBV5-1 and TRBJ1-5; D is unclear. V shed 3 bases and J shed 1 base, with 11 bases lying between them. Per germline, CDR1 SGHRS and CDR2 YFSETQ. The CDR3 length is 15 residues. CDR3 amino acids: CASSSTGSSNQPQHF. The CDR3 DNA is TGCGCCAGCAGCTCCACCGGTTCCAGCAATCAGCCCCAGCATTTT.